This T cell receptor (beta chain) was sequenced during a study of T cell responses to AZD1222 COVID-19 vaccine. Pooled samples include second doses given at about 4 or 12 weeks. V was pared by 6 bases and J by 1 base, with 9 bases between. The CDR3 is 13 amino acids. Germline loops: CDR1 SGHTA, CDR2 FQGTGA. Data came from immunoSEQ multiplex PCR; TCRdb stores just in-frame clones and leaves some out. The sample lists approximately 89,000 clones; less than 95% were seen once. The sequenced sample was peripheral blood, obtained 28 days after the second AZD1222 dose. The TCR originated in an adult who received the AZD1222 COVID-19 vaccine. V gene TRBV7-3 combines with J gene TRBJ1-1, with D uncertain. The CDR3 sequence is CASSTSWNTEAFF. The CDR3 region has the DNA TGTGCCAGCAGTACGAGTTGGAACACTGAAGCTTTCTTT.